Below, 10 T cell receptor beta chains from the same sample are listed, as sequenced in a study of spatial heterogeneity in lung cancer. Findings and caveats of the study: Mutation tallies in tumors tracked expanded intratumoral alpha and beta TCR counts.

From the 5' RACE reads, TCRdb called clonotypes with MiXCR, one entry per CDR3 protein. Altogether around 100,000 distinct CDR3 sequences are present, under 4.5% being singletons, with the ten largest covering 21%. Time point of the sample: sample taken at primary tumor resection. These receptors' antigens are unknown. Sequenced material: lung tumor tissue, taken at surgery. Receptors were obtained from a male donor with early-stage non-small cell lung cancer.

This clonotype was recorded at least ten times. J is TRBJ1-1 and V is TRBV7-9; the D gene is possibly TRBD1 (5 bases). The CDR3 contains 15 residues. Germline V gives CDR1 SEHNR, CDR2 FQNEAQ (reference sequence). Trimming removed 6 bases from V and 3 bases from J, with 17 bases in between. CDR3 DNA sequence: TGTGCCAGCAGTTTTGGCAGGGCCTTAGACACTGAAGCTTTCTTT. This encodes CASSFGRALDTEAFF.

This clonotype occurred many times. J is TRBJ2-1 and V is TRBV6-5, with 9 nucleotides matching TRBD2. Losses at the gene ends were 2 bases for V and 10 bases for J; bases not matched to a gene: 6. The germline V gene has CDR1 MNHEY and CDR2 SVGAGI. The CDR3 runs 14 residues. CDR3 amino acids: CASSYGEGLAEQFF. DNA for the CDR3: TGTGCCAGCAGTTACGGGGAAGGACTAGCGGAGCAGTTCTTC.

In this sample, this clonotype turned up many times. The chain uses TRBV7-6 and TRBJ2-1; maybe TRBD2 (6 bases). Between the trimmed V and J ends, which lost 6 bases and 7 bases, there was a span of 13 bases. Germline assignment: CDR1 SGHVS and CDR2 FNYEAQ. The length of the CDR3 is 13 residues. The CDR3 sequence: CASRGSGRNEQFF. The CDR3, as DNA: TGTGCCAGCAGGGGGTCTGGGAGGAATGAGCAGTTCTTC. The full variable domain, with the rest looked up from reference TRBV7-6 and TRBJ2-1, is GAGVSQSPRYKVTKRGQDVALRCDPISGHVSLYWYRQALGQGPEFLTYFNYEAQQDKSGLPNDRFSAERPEGSISTLTIQRTEQRDSAMYRCASRGSGRNEQFFGPGTRLTVL.

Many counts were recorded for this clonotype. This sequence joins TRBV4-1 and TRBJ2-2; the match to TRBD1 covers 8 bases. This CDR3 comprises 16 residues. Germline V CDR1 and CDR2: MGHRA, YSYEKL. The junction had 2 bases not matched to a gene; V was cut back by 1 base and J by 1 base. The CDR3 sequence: CASSQGGTGNTGELFF. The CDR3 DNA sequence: TGCGCCAGCAGCCAAGGAGGGACAGGGAACACCGGGGAGCTGTTTTTT.

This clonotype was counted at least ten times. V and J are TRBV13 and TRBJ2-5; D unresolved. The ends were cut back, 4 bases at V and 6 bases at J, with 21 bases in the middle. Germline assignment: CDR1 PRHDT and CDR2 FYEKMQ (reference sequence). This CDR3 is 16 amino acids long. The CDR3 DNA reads TGTGCCAGCAGCTCAAAAGCCAATAGGGCTCCCCAGACCCAGTACTTC. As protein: CASSSKANRAPQTQYF.

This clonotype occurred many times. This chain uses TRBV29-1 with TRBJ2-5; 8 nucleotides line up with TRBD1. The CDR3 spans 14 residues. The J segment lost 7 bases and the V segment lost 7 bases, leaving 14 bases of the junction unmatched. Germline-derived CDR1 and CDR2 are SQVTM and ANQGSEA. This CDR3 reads CSGEGGQDIGTQYF. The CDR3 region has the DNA TGCAGCGGCGAGGGGGGACAGGACATAGGGACCCAGTACTTC.

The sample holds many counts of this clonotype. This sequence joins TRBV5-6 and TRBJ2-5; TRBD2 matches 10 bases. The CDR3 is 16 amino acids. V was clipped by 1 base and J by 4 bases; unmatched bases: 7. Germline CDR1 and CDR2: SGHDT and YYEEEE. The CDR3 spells CASSLSLAGVAETQYF. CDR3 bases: TGTGCCAGCAGCTTGTCTCTAGCGGGAGTAGCAGAGACCCAGTACTTC.

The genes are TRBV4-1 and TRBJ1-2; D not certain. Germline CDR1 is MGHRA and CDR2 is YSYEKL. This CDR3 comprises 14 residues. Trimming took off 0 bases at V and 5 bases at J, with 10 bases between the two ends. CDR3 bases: TGCGCCAGCAGCCAAGAAGCCCAAGGGTATGGCTACACCTTC. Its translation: CASSQEAQGYGYTF.

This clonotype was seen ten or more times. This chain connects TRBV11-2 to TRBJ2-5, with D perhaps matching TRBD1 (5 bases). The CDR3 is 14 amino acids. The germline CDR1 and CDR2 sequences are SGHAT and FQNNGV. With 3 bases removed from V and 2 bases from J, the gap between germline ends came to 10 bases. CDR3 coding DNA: TGTGCCAGCAGCTTTATAGACAGACAAGAGACCCAGTACTTC. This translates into CASSFIDRQETQYF.

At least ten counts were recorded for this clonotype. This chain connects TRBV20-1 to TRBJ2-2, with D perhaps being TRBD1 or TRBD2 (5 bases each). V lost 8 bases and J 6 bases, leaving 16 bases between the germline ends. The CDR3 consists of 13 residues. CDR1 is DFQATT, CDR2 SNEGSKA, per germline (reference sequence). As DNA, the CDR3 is TGCAGTTACGGGGCGGGCCTCGCCGGGGAGCTGTTTTTT. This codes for CSYGAGLAGELFF.